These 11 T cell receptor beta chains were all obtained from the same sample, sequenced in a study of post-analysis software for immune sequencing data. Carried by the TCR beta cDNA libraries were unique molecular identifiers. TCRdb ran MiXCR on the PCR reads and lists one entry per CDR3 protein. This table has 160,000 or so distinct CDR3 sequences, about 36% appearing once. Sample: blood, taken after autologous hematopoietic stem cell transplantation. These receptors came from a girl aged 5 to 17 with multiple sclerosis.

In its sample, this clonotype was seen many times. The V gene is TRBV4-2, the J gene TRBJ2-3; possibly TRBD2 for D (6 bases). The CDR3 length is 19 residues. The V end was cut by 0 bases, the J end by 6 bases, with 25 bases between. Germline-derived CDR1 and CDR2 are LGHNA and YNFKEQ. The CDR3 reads CASSQDEGRDLREVDTQYF. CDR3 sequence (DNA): TGTGCCAGCAGCCAAGATGAAGGCCGGGACCTAAGGGAGGTGGATACGCAGTATTTT.

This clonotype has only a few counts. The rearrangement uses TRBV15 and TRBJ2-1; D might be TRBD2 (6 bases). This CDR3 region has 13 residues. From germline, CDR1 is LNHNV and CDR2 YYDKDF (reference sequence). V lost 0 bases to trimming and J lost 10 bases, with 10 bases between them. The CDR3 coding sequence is TGTGCCACCAGCAGAGATTTAGCGGCGGAGCAGTTCTTC. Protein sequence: CATSRDLAAEQFF.

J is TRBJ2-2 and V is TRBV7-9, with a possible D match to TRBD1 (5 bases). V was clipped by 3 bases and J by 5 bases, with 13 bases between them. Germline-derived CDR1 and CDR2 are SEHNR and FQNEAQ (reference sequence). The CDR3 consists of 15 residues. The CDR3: CASSFPTSGTGELFF. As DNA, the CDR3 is TGTGCCAGCAGCTTCCCGACCTCAGGGACCGGGGAGCTGTTTTTT.

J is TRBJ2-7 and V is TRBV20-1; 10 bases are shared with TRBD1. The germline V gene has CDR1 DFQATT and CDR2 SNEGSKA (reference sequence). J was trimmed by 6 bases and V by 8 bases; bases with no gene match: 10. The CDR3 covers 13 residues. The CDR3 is CSIRGQGFLEQYF. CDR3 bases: TGCAGTATTCGGGGACAGGGGTTCCTCGAGCAGTACTTC.

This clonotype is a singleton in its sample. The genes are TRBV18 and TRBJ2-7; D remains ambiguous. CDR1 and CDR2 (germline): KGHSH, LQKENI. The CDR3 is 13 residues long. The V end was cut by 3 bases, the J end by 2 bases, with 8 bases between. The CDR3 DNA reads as TGTGCCAGCTCACCGCCAGAGACCTACGAGCAGTACTTC. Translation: CASSPPETYEQYF. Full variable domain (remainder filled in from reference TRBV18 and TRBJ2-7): NAGVMQNPRHLVRRRGQEARLRCSPMKGHSHVYWYRQLPEEGLKFMVYLQKENIIDESGMPKERFSAEFPKEGPSILRIQQVVRGDSAAYFCASSPPETYEQYFGPGTRLTVT.

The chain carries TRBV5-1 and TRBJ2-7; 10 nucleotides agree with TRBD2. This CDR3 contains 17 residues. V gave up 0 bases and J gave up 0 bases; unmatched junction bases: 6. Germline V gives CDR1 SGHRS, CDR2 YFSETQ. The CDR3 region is CASSLVGLASISYEQYF. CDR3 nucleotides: TGCGCCAGCAGCTTGGTGGGACTAGCGTCGATCTCCTACGAGCAGTACTTC.

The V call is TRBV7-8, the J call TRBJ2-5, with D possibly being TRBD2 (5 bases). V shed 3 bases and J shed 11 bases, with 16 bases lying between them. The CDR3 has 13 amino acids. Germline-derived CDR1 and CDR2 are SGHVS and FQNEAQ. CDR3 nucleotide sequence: TGTGCCAGCAGCTTCGGCGCAAATAGGGAGCAGTACTTC. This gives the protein CASSFGANREQYF.

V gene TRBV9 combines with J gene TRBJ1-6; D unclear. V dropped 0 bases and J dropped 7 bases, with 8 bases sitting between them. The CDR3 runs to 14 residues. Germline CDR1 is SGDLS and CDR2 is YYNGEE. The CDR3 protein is CASSVEGGNSPLHF. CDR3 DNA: TGTGCCAGCAGCGTAGAGGGAGGAAATTCACCCCTCCACTTT.

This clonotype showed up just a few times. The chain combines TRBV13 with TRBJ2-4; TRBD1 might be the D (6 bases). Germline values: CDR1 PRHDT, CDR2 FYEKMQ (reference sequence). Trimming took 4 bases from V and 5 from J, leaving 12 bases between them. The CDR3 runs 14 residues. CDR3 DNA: TGTGCCAGCAGCTATTACAGGGCCCAAAACATTCAGTACTTC. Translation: CASSYYRAQNIQYF. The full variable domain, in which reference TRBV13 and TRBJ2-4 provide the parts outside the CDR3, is AAGVIQSPRHLIKEKRETATLKCYPIPRHDTVYWYQQGPGQDPQFLISFYEKMQSDKGSIPDRFSAQQFSDYHSELNMSSLELGDSALYFCASSYYRAQNIQYFGAGTRLSVL.

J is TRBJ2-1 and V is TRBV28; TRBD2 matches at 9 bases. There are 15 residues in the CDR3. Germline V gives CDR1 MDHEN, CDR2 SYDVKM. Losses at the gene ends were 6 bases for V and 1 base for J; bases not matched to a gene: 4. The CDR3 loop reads CASSLAGQSYNEQFF. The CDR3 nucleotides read TGTGCCAGCAGCCTAGCGGGACAATCCTACAATGAGCAGTTCTTC.

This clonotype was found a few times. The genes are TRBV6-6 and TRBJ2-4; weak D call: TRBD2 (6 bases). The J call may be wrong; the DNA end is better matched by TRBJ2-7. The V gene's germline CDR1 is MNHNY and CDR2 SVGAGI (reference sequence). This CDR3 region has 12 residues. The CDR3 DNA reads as TGTGCCAGCAGCCCGGGAGTCTACGAGCAGTACTTC. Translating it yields CASSPGVYEQYF.